The 3 T cell receptor beta chains below all came from one sample that was sequenced in a study of blood T cell repertoires in COVID-19. Using immunoSEQ multiplex PCR, the repertoire was profiled, and TCRdb retains in-frame clones only, with some absent. The table has some 250,000 clones, 70% to 90% seen once. Source material: PBMCs or T cells enriched from blood (not recorded which). Receptors were obtained from a woman aged 50 to 65 who had recovered from COVID-19.

This chain uses TRBV6-5 with TRBJ2-7; possibly TRBD2 for D (6 bases). This CDR3 comprises 15 residues. Germline CDR1 is MNHEY and CDR2 is SVGAGI. Trimming stripped 7 bases from V and 3 bases from J, with 19 bases between. The CDR3 protein is CASTAGSPEYYEQYF. The CDR3 region has the DNA TGTGCCAGCACCGCGGGGAGTCCCGAATACTACGAGCAGTACTTC.

The genes are TRBV29-1 and TRBJ2-7; TRBD1 agrees at 8 bases. Germline V gene lookup returns CDR1 SQVTM and CDR2 ANQGSEA. V lost 6 bases to trimming and J lost 5 bases; unmatched junction nucleotides: 9. CDR3 size: 13 residues. Here the CDR3 reads CSVAGQGFHEQYF. The CDR3 DNA follows: TGCAGCGTAGCCGGACAGGGCTTCCACGAGCAGTACTTC.

The chain carries TRBV28 and TRBJ2-3, with D possibly being TRBD2 (5 bases). Germline V gives CDR1 MDHEN, CDR2 SYDVKM. The CDR3 is made up of 17 amino acids. The V end was cut by 4 bases, the J end by 3 bases, with 20 bases between. The CDR3 loop reads CASSWAPLEFRTDTQYF. The CDR3 DNA follows: TGTGCCAGCAGTTGGGCCCCACTAGAATTTCGAACAGATACGCAGTATTTT.